This entry lists 17 T cell receptor beta chains sequenced from one sample in a study of cytomegalovirus exposure and HLA in healthy donors. Primers: 60 Vbeta forward and 13 Jbeta reverse. The repertoire was sequenced with immunoSEQ multiplex PCR; TCRdb's copy has only in-frame clones and lacks some. The profile shows roughly 120,000 clones, around 70% of them singletons. The sample comprised PBMCs. These receptors originate from a woman aged 40-49 years in good health and CMV-seropositive.

This clone was observed a handful of times. This sequence joins TRBV10-3 and TRBJ1-1, with unresolved D. The germline V gene encodes CDR1 ENHRY and CDR2 SYGVKD. This CDR3 spans 13 amino acids. The V and J ends lost 6 bases and 5 bases respectively, with 13 bases between them. This CDR3 is CAIRAEGRTEAFF. DNA for the CDR3: TGTGCCATCAGGGCTGAGGGCCGGACTGAAGCTTTCTTT.

CDR3 in amino acids: CASGVADTQYF. The DNA for the CDR3 is TGTGCCAGCGGAGTGGCGGATACGCAGTATTTT. The V call is TRBV5-6, the J call TRBJ2-3; the D is unclear. This CDR3 region has 11 residues. The ends were cut back, 7 bases at V and 6 bases at J, with 9 bases in the middle. The germline CDR1 and CDR2 sequences are SGHDT and YYEEEE.

V and J are TRBV19 and TRBJ1-2; 8 nucleotides match TRBD1. Trimming at V came to 3 bases and at J to 5 bases, leaving 5 bases not matched to a gene. The germline V gene has CDR1 LNHDA and CDR2 SQIVND (reference sequence). The CDR3 loop spans 14 amino acids. The CDR3 DNA is TGTGCCAGTAGTATTGACAGGGGCCGGTATGGCTACACCTTC. Its protein product is CASSIDRGRYGYTF.

The chain employs TRBV27 and TRBJ1-1; D perhaps matches TRBD1 (6 bases). CDR1 is MNHEY, CDR2 SMNVEV, per germline (reference sequence). V lost 4 bases and J 1 base, leaving 13 bases between the germline ends. The CDR3 has 15 amino acids. The CDR3 protein is CASSSWTEGNTEAFF. CDR3 sequence (DNA): TGTGCCAGCAGTTCCTGGACAGAGGGGAACACTGAAGCTTTCTTT.

This clone was counted a single time. This sequence joins TRBV6-1 and TRBJ2-7; TRBD1 aligns across 7 bases. Germline V CDR1 and CDR2: MNHNS, SASEGT. V lost 8 bases and J lost 3; bases outside the gene matches: 7. This CDR3 has 13 amino acids. CDR3 nucleotide sequence: TGTGCCAGCCAAGGGACAGAGCACTACGAGCAGTACTTC. Residues: CASQGTEHYEQYF.

This clone was recorded only once. This sample includes further DNA sequences coding for the same CDR3. V gene TRBV19 combines with J gene TRBJ1-1, with TRBD1 matching 7 bases. The junction had 2 bases not matched to a gene; V was cut back by 6 bases and J by 1 base. The CDR3 contains 13 residues. The V gene's germline CDR1 is LNHDA and CDR2 SQIVND (reference sequence). CDR3 nucleotides: TGTGCCAGTAGCCGACAGGGGAACACTGAAGCTTTCTTT. Protein sequence: CASSRQGNTEAFF.

As DNA, the CDR3 is TGTGCCAGCCTCCGGGACAGGGGATTGAACACTGAAGCTTTCTTT. Translated: CASLRDRGLNTEAFF. The V call is TRBV6-5, the J call TRBJ1-1, with 10 bases that match TRBD1. The junction had 6 bases not matched to a gene; V was cut back by 8 bases and J by 0 bases. The CDR3 has 15 amino acids. Germline-derived CDR1 and CDR2 are MNHEY and SVGAGI.

In DNA form, the CDR3 reads TGTGCCATCAGTGACCCTCTCACGGGAGGGGGGAACTATGGCTACACCTTC. The encoded protein is CAISDPLTGGGNYGYTF. This rearrangement joins TRBV10-3 to TRBJ1-2; perhaps TRBD1 as D (6 bases). Trimming shortened V by 3 bases and J by 2 bases, and 19 bases separated the two germline ends. In germline, CDR1 is ENHRY, CDR2 SYGVKD. The CDR3 totals 17 residues.

This rearrangement joins TRBV6-6 to TRBJ1-2; 7 bases agree with TRBD1. The length of the CDR3 is 15 residues. The V segment lost 5 bases and the J segment 2 bases; nucleotides outside the gene matches: 8. Germline V gene lookup returns CDR1 MNHNY and CDR2 SVGAGI (reference sequence). The CDR3 loop reads CASSPPWDSNYGYTF. The CDR3 DNA reads TGTGCCAGCAGTCCTCCCTGGGACAGCAACTATGGCTACACCTTC.

The chain uses TRBV7-2 and TRBJ1-3; D may be TRBD1 (5 bases). Looked up from germline, CDR1 is SGHTA and CDR2 is FQGNSA. V shed 3 bases and J shed 0 bases, with 12 bases lying between them. The length of the CDR3 is 16 residues. In DNA form, the CDR3 reads TGTGCCAGCAGCTTGTACCAGGGCAGCTCTGGAAACACCATATATTTT. It codes for CASSLYQGSSGNTIYF.

This clone has more than one count but fewer than ten. The rearrangement joins TRBV7-3 to TRBJ1-4, with D hard to call. V was clipped by 1 base and J by 5 bases, with 14 bases between them. The CDR3 loop spans 16 amino acids. CDR1 and CDR2 from the germline V gene are SGHTA and FQGTGA. The CDR3 DNA reads TGTGCCAGCAGCTTAAACGGGCCCGGGGTAAATGAAAAACTGTTTTTT. It translates to CASSLNGPGVNEKLFF.

The chain links TRBV5-6 to TRBJ2-7; 8 bases are shared with TRBD1. Germline assignment: CDR1 SGHDT and CDR2 YYEEEE. With 4 bases clipped from V and 0 bases from J, the junction kept 9 bases outside the gene matches. The CDR3 sequence is 16 residues long. CDR3 nucleotide sequence: TGTGCCAGCAGCCGACGGACAGGGAGTAGCTCCTACGAGCAGTACTTC. Translating it yields CASSRRTGSSSYEQYF.

About this clone: A read error may produce the germline difference seen at one junction end. V usage is TRBV7-2 and J usage is TRBJ2-4, with D unclear. Germline values: CDR1 SGHTA, CDR2 FQGNSA. The CDR3 runs 12 residues. CDR3 region: CASSLEEGPQDF. The CDR3 bases are TGTGCCAGCAGCTTAGAGGAAGGCCCTCAGGACTTC. Drawing the rest from reference TRBV7-2 and TRBJ2-4, the complete variable domain is GAGVSQSPSNKVTEKGKDVELRCDPISGHTALYWYRQSLGQGLEFLIYFQGNSAPDKSGLPSDRFSAERTGGSVSTLTIQRTQQEDSAVYLCASSLEEGPQDFGAGTRLSVL.

The V gene is TRBV2, the J gene TRBJ2-7; weak D call: TRBD1 (5 bases). V shed 7 bases and J shed 4 bases, with 17 bases lying between them. This CDR3 is built from 14 residues. CDR1 and CDR2 (germline): SNHLY, FYNNEI. The CDR3 DNA reads as TGTGCCAGCACCTTTGACCAGGGTTCATACGAGCAGTACTTC. This translates into CASTFDQGSYEQYF.

The rearrangement uses TRBV7-2 and TRBJ2-7; 8 bases are shared with TRBD1. From germline, CDR1 is SGHTA and CDR2 FQGNSA. The J segment lost 3 bases and the V segment lost 1 base, leaving 5 bases of the junction unmatched. The CDR3 runs to 15 residues. The CDR3 sequence: CASSLDWTGNYEQYF. DNA for the CDR3: TGTGCCAGCAGCTTAGATTGGACAGGGAACTACGAGCAGTACTTC. Combining the CDR3 with reference TRBV7-2 and TRBJ2-7 gives the whole variable domain GAGVSQSPSNKVTEKGKDVELRCDPISGHTALYWYRQSLGQGLEFLIYFQGNSAPDKSGLPSDRFSAERTGGSVSTLTIQRTQQEDSAVYLCASSLDWTGNYEQYFGPGTRLTVT.

This chain links TRBV5-6 with TRBJ1-1, with a tentative D call TRBD1 (5 bases). Germline V lookup: CDR1 SGHDT, CDR2 YYEEEE. The V and J ends lost 3 bases and 4 bases respectively, with 10 bases between them. The CDR3 is 13 amino acids. The CDR3 DNA reads as TGTGCCAGCAGCTCACCGGGGGGCACTGAAGCTTTCTTT. This codes for CASSSPGGTEAFF.

This chain connects TRBV7-9 to TRBJ1-2; weak D call: TRBD1 (5 bases). In germline, CDR1 is SEHNR, CDR2 FQNEAQ (reference sequence). Deletions cut 5 bases from V and 4 bases from J, with 17 bases between. The CDR3 length is 15 residues. The CDR3 DNA reads TGTGCCAGCAGCCCTGACAGAATACTACCCTATGGCTACACCTTC. This codes for CASSPDRILPYGYTF.